These 24 T cell receptor beta chains came from one sample sequenced in a study of early T cells in non-severe SARS-CoV-2 infection. TCRdb reprocessed the 5' RACE reads with MiXCR, giving one entry per CDR3 protein. The sample holds roughly 120,000 distinct CDR3 sequences, 14% to 15% seen once. Specimen: whole blood. The receptors were sampled from an adult who was a healthcare worker with PCR-confirmed SARS-CoV-2 infection or an uninfected control (not recorded which).

This clonotype was counted only a few times. The gene calls are TRBV2 and TRBJ1-1; D gene unclear. The CDR3 sequence is 14 residues long. Trimming left V 8 bases short and J 0 bases short, with 13 bases between. The germline gives CDR1 SNHLY, CDR2 FYNNEI. The CDR3 region is CASGSTDLNTEAFF. CDR3 nucleotides: TGTGCCAGCGGATCGACGGATTTGAACACTGAAGCTTTCTTT.

The rearrangement joins TRBV29-1 to TRBJ1-1, with D perhaps TRBD1 (5 bases). The germline gives CDR1 SQVTM, CDR2 ANQGSEA. Trimming cost V 4 bases and J 9 bases, with 9 bases left between them. The CDR3 length is 10 residues. The CDR3 region has the DNA TGCAGCGTTGGGGGGGACCAAGCTTTCTTT. The encoded protein is CSVGGDQAFF.

This clonotype occurred once. The chain employs TRBV29-1 and TRBJ1-3; D is possibly TRBD1 (5 bases). Trimming left V 1 base short and J 5 bases short, with 9 bases between. The CDR3 has 13 residues. From germline, CDR1 is SQVTM and CDR2 ANQGSEA. Written as DNA, the CDR3 is TGCAGCGTTGAAGCAGGGACGAGAAACACCATATATTTT. It yields the protein CSVEAGTRNTIYF.

This clonotype was picked up a small number of times. The CDR3 loop is CASSVLDRGTEAFF. DNA of the CDR3: TGTGCCAGCAGCGTACTCGACAGGGGCACTGAAGCTTTCTTT. The chain has TRBV9 and TRBJ1-1; 8 bases map to TRBD1. In germline, CDR1 is SGDLS, CDR2 YYNGEE. The CDR3 is 14 amino acids. V shed 1 base and J 4 bases; nucleotides not matched to a gene: 3.

On this clonotype: This clone may be a read error of a much larger clone one base away. V gene TRBV4-1 combines with J gene TRBJ2-3; 7 bases align to TRBD2. In germline, CDR1 is MGHRA, CDR2 YSYEKL. CDR3 length: 15 residues. The CDR3 protein is CASARQGTSGDTLYF. The CDR3 DNA follows: TGCGCCAGCGCAAGGCAAGGAACAAGCGGGGATACGCTGTATTTT.

The chain employs TRBV12-3 or TRBV12-4 and TRBJ2-1; tentatively, D is TRBD2 (6 bases). The CDR3 has 15 amino acids. Trimming removed 5 bases from V and 0 bases from J, with 11 bases in between. CDR3 sequence (DNA): TGTGCCAGCAGTCCGGGAGAGAGCTCCTACAATGAGCAGTTCTTC. Translation gives CASSPGESSYNEQFF.

The chain combines TRBV13 with TRBJ2-7; 10 positions agree with TRBD1. This CDR3 spans 14 amino acids. Trimming at V came to 6 bases and at J to 4 bases, leaving 6 bases not matched to a gene. Germline assignment: CDR1 PRHDT and CDR2 FYEKMQ (reference sequence). This CDR3 is CASRAGTGVYEQYF. CDR3 coding DNA: TGTGCCAGCAGGGCCGGGACAGGGGTGTACGAGCAGTACTTC.

This clonotype was seen ten or more times. The rearrangement links TRBV2 to TRBJ1-1; D gene uncertain. The CDR3 sequence is 14 residues long. The ends were cut back, 5 bases at V and 0 bases at J, with 10 bases in the middle. The germline gives CDR1 SNHLY, CDR2 FYNNEI. The CDR3 spells CASSPGRMNTEAFF. The CDR3 coding sequence is TGTGCCAGCAGTCCAGGACGGATGAACACTGAAGCTTTCTTT.

This clonotype was seen a handful of times. The chain recombines TRBV15 with TRBJ2-7; 7 bases align to TRBD1. Losses at the gene ends were 6 bases for V and 3 bases for J; bases not matched to a gene: 8. The CDR3 is 14 amino acids. The germline CDR1 and CDR2 sequences are LNHNV and YYDKDF (reference sequence). The CDR3 DNA follows: TGTGCCACCAGAGAAGGGGGCCCTCTCTACGAGCAGTACTTC. Translation: CATREGGPLYEQYF.

V usage is TRBV5-4 and J usage is TRBJ1-6; maybe TRBD1 (5 bases). Germline CDR1 and CDR2: SGHNT and YYREEE (reference sequence). CDR3 length: 13 amino acids. V lost 5 bases and J lost 9, with 12 bases in between. This CDR3 reads CASSRDVGSPLHF. The CDR3, as DNA: TGTGCCAGCAGTCGGGACGTCGGTTCACCCCTCCACTTT. The full variable domain, completed using reference TRBV5-4 and TRBJ1-6, is ETGVTQSPTHLIKTRGQQVTLRCSSQSGHNTVSWYQQALGQGPQFIFQYYREEENGRGNFPPRFSGLQFPNYSSELNVNALELDDSALYLCASSRDVGSPLHFGNGTRLTVT.

This clonotype was seen many times. CDR3 nucleotides: TGCAGTGCTAGAGAGGGGAACACTGAAGCTTTCTTT. This translates into CSAREGNTEAFF. The chain employs TRBV20-1 and TRBJ1-1; D unclear. CDR1 DFQATT and CDR2 SNEGSKA come from the germline V gene (reference sequence). V was cut by 0 bases and J by 1 base, with 3 bases left in between. The CDR3 consists of 12 residues.

This clonotype was seen a handful of times. The rearrangement joins TRBV5-1 to TRBJ2-1; D gene unclear. The CDR3 runs to 13 residues. V lost 0 bases and J lost 5, with 6 bases in between. From germline, CDR1 is SGHRS and CDR2 YFSETQ. Here the CDR3 DNA reads TGCGCCAGCAGCTTGGCGCCCAACAATGAGCAGTTCTTC. This translates into CASSLAPNNEQFF.

In this sample, this clonotype turned up many times. The chain uses TRBV30 and TRBJ2-1, with 7 bases that match TRBD1. This CDR3 comprises 14 residues. J gave up 0 bases and V 3 bases, and 2 bases lay outside the gene matches. Germline CDR1 GTSNPN, CDR2 SVGIG (reference sequence). The CDR3 region is CAWRDRASYNEQFF. CDR3 bases: TGTGCCTGGAGAGACAGGGCCTCCTACAATGAGCAGTTCTTC.

The chain uses TRBV19 and TRBJ2-5; the D is unclear. The CDR3 extends over 13 amino acids. Germline CDR1 and CDR2: LNHDA and SQIVND (reference sequence). V was pared by 3 bases and J by 3 bases, with 8 bases between. The CDR3 bases are TGTGCCAGTAGTATTGAAAGGAAAGAGACCCAGTACTTC. It translates to CASSIERKETQYF.

This clonotype was counted only a few times. The rearrangement uses TRBV10-3 and TRBJ2-5, with TRBD2 as a possible D gene (6 bases). Germline V gene data show CDR1 as ENHRY and CDR2 as SYGVKD. The CDR3 has 13 amino acids. Trimming took 11 bases from V and 2 from J, leaving 15 bases between them. Here the CDR3 DNA reads TGTGCCTCAGGAGGCGGGATACAAGAGACCCAGTACTTC. It yields the protein CASGGGIQETQYF.

V gene TRBV30 combines with J gene TRBJ2-6; D may be TRBD1 or TRBD2 (5 bases each). V was trimmed by 2 bases and J by 2 bases, leaving 10 bases between them. The V gene's germline CDR1 is GTSNPN and CDR2 SVGIG (reference sequence). CDR3 size: 15 residues. DNA of the CDR3: TGTGCCTGGAGTCGGGACGGAGCTGGGGCCAACGTCCTGACTTTC. Amino acids: CAWSRDGAGANVLTF.

This sequence joins TRBV27 and TRBJ2-1; 13 positions match TRBD2. The germline gives CDR1 MNHEY, CDR2 SMNVEV (reference sequence). Losses at the gene ends were 0 bases for V and 10 bases for J; bases not matched to a gene: 6. This CDR3 region has 16 residues. CDR3 DNA sequence: TGTGCCAGCAGTTTATCGAAACTAGCGGGGGGGAACGAGCAGTTCTTC. Its protein product is CASSLSKLAGGNEQFF.

The chain carries TRBV29-1 and TRBJ2-3; the match to TRBD2 covers 9 bases. The CDR3 runs to 16 residues. The V and J ends lost 0 bases and 5 bases, in that order; junction bases with no gene match: 9. The germline gives CDR1 SQVTM, CDR2 ANQGSEA. CDR3 protein: CSVEDRIAGEIDTQYF. The CDR3 DNA is TGCAGCGTTGAAGATCGGATAGCGGGGGAGATAGATACGCAGTATTTT.

The chain uses TRBV19 and TRBJ2-5; D is uncertain. The ends were cut back, 0 bases at V and 3 bases at J, with 5 bases in the middle. Germline-derived CDR1 and CDR2 are LNHDA and SQIVND (reference sequence). The CDR3 runs to 13 residues. The CDR3, as DNA: TGTGCCAGTAGTATAGATCTGGAAGAGACCCAGTACTTC. It is translated as CASSIDLEETQYF.

This clonotype was detected only a few times. This chain links TRBV29-1 with TRBJ1-2, with D unresolved. The CDR3 spans 13 residues. V lost 0 bases and J 7 bases, leaving 12 bases between the germline ends. From germline, CDR1 is SQVTM and CDR2 ANQGSEA. DNA of the CDR3: TGCAGCGTTGAAGATCCCAAATGGAGTGGCTACACCTTC. It is translated as CSVEDPKWSGYTF. The whole variable domain, filled in from reference TRBV29-1 and TRBJ1-2, reads SAVISQKPSRDICQRGTSLTIQCQVDSQVTMMFWYRQQPGQSLTLIATANQGSEATYESGFVIDKFPISRPNLTFSTLTVSNMSPEDSSIYLCSVEDPKWSGYTFGSGTRLTVV.

The chain couples TRBV30 to TRBJ2-7, with D perhaps given as TRBD1 or TRBD2 (6 bases each). Between the trimmed V and J ends, which lost 6 bases and 3 bases, there was a span of 15 bases. Germline V gene data show CDR1 as GTSNPN and CDR2 as SVGIG (reference sequence). CDR3 length: 13 amino acids. The CDR3 sequence: CACQGRGRYEQYF. The CDR3, as DNA: TGTGCCTGCCAGGGACGGGGGCGCTACGAGCAGTACTTC.

A word on this clonotype: A clone one base away is much larger, so this may be a read error. The chain has TRBV7-8 and TRBJ2-6; D not resolved. The CDR3 is 14 residues long. Trimming took 3 bases from V and 0 from J, leaving 3 bases between them. CDR1 and CDR2 from the germline V gene are SGHVS and FQNEAQ. The CDR3 is CASSFSSGANVLTF. DNA of the CDR3: TGTGCCAGCAGCTTCAGCTCTGGGGCCAACGTCCTGACTTTC.

The chain carries TRBV7-6 and TRBJ2-1; a weak D match, TRBD1 (5 bases). V gave up 2 bases and J gave up 7 bases, with 12 bases separating them. The CDR3 has 14 amino acids. Germline assignment: CDR1 SGHVS and CDR2 FNYEAQ. CDR3 region: CASSLSDSRNEQFF. The CDR3 nucleotides read TGTGCCAGCAGCTTAAGTGACAGTCGGAATGAGCAGTTCTTC.

The chain uses TRBV12-3 or TRBV12-4 and TRBJ2-1; D remains ambiguous. The CDR3 is 13 amino acids. V was pared by 6 bases and J by 9 bases, with 15 bases between. CDR3 DNA sequence: TGTGCCAGCAGCCCGATCGGGTTTGGTGAGCAGTTCTTC. Translated: CASSPIGFGEQFF.